The text below deals with one TCR beta chain. Its target is not known. The primer mix had 60 Vbeta and 13 Jbeta primers. Assay: immunoSEQ multiplex PCR; the TCRdb copy retains only in-frame clones and omits some. The table shows around 180,000 clones, with almost 85% occurring only once. The data stem from a study of cytomegalovirus exposure and HLA in healthy donors. The germline V gene has CDR1 SEHNR and CDR2 FQNEAQ (reference sequence). V shed 5 bases and J shed 0 bases, with 11 bases lying between them. The CDR3 sequence is 15 residues long. Study-wide findings and caveats: CMV serostatus was the sole immune exposure data available. Common viral pathogens were later found to be apparently linked to several of the most significant clusters.

Sequencing used PBMCs. V is TRBV7-9 and J is TRBJ1-3; tentative D call: TRBD1 (5 bases). The receptor's source is a woman between 45 and 60 years old in good health and CMV-seronegative. The CDR3 reads CASSHGGRSGNTIYF. The CDR3 DNA sequence: TGTGCCAGCAGCCACGGGGGTCGCTCTGGAAACACCATATATTTT.